Shown below are 11 T cell receptor beta chains from a single sample sequenced in a study of Tregs in tolerant kidney transplant recipients. Profiled with immunoSEQ multiplex PCR; TCRdb holds only in-frame clones, not every one. The sample is made up of 50,000 to 65,000 clones, and the top ten hold roughly 0.89% of it. Material: CD4+ T cells from blood, obtained before the transplant. The receptors come from a human donor who received a combined kidney and bone marrow transplant.

Note on this clone: The read ends 3 residues before the CDR3 terminus; that terminus is restored from the germline J gene. V is TRBV5-1 and J is TRBJ2-2; possible D gene TRBD1, 6 bases. Trimming stripped 2 bases from V and 3 bases from J, with 11 bases between. The CDR3 extends over 15 amino acids. Germline assignment: CDR1 SGHRS and CDR2 YFSETQ. CDR3: CASSFRTEDTGELFF. The DNA read from the CDR3 is TGCGCCAGCAGCTTCCGGACAGAAGACACCGGGGAG.

A note on this clone: The read gets to within 3 residues of the CDR3 end, and the germline J gene fills in the rest. This rearrangement joins TRBV7-8 to TRBJ2-3; 11 positions match TRBD2. V shed 1 base and J 2 bases; nucleotides not matched to a gene: 5. The CDR3 length is 17 residues. Germline lookup yields CDR1 SGHVS and CDR2 FQNEAQ. Incomplete CDR3 DNA: TGTGCCAGCAGCTTAGGGGCTAGCGGGGGGCTCACAGATACG. Its translation: CASSLGASGGLTDT. The entire CDR3 is CASSLGASGGLTDTQYF.

As to this clone: The read ends 3 residues before the CDR3 terminus; that terminus is restored from the germline J gene. The gene calls are TRBV4-2 and TRBJ2-3; 8 nucleotides match TRBD2. The germline V gene encodes CDR1 LGHNA and CDR2 YNFKEQ. The CDR3 has 17 amino acids. Trimming at V came to 1 base and at J to 4 bases, leaving 10 bases not matched to a gene. The CDR3 here is CASSQVTGLASPDTQYF. The sequenced CDR3 bases are TGTGCCAGCAGCCAAGTAACAGGACTAGCTTCCCCAGATACG.

A word on this clone: The read halts 3 residues ahead of the CDR3 end, with the missing end drawn from the germline J gene. The V gene is TRBV19, the J gene TRBJ1-1; 9 bases are shared with TRBD1. This CDR3 spans 14 amino acids. The V gene's germline CDR1 is LNHDA and CDR2 SQIVND (reference sequence). V lost 5 bases to trimming and J lost 5 bases; unmatched junction nucleotides: 6. The CDR3 protein is CASSEHRGPTEAFF. The CDR3 DNA, read in part, is TGTGCCAGTAGTGAACACAGGGGGCCGACTGAA.

As regards this clone: The read terminates 3 residues ahead of where the CDR3 ends, so the germline J gene completes it. The chain combines TRBV19 with TRBJ2-3, with 7 bases lining up with TRBD1. The CDR3 contains 14 residues. The V gene end was trimmed by 3 bases and the J gene end by 0 bases; junction bases not matched to a gene: 0. Germline V gene data show CDR1 as LNHDA and CDR2 as SQIVND (reference sequence). CDR3 DNA, as far as it was read: TGTGCCAGTAGTATGGGACAGAGCACAGATACG. This sequence encodes CASSMGQSTDT. The CDR3 in full is CASSMGQSTDTQYF.

A note on this clone: The CDR3 is cut off 3 residues early in the read; its end comes from the germline J gene. The rearrangement joins TRBV7-8 to TRBJ2-5, with a weak D call TRBD2 (6 bases). The germline V gene encodes CDR1 SGHVS and CDR2 FQNEAQ. The germline V and J ends were trimmed by 5 bases and 1 base, with 14 bases remaining between them. This CDR3 is 15 amino acids long. The CDR3: CASSLIRGIQETQYF. CDR3 bases read: TGTGCCAGCAGCCTCATTCGGGGGATCCAAGAGACC.

For this clone: The sequenced fragment ends 3 residues before the CDR3 boundary, so the rest is inferred from the germline J gene. The rearrangement joins TRBV30 to TRBJ1-6, with D possibly being TRBD1 (5 bases). Germline V CDR1 and CDR2: GTSNPN, SVGIG (reference sequence). The CDR3 totals 14 residues. Deletions cut 7 bases from V and 4 bases from J, with 14 bases between. CDR3 loop: CASVGAAYNSPLHF. The part of the CDR3 DNA that was read is TGTGCCTCCGTAGGGGCCGCGTATAATTCACCC. Full variable domain (rest looked up from reference TRBV30 and TRBJ1-6): SQTIHQWPATLVQPVGSPLSLECTVEGTSNPNLYWYRQAAGRGLQLLFYSVGIGQISSEVPQNLSASRPQDRQFILSSKKLLLSDSGFYLCASVGAAYNSPLHFGNGTRLTVT.

On this clone itself: The sequence runs out 3 residues before the end of the CDR3; the remainder is reconstructed from the germline J gene. This chain links TRBV11-2 with TRBJ1-3; a possible D gene is TRBD1 (5 bases). CDR1 is SGHAT, CDR2 FQNNGV, per germline. The CDR3 extends over 14 amino acids. CDR3 residues: CASSWGAGMGTIYF. Incomplete CDR3 DNA: TGTGCCAGCAGCTGGGGCGCAGGGATGGGGACC. Filled out from reference TRBV11-2 and TRBJ1-3, the complete variable domain reads EAGVAQSPRYKIIEKRQSVAFWCNPISGHATLYWYQQILGQGPKLLIQFQNNGVVDDSQLPKDRFSAERLKGVDSTLKIQPAKLEDSAVYLCASSWGAGMGTIYFGEGSWLTVV.

The sequenced part of the CDR3 DNA is TGTGCCAGCAGCTTCCGTGGACAGCGCAATCAGCCC. Residues: CASSFRGQRNQP. In full, the CDR3 reads CASSFRGQRNQPQHF. V gene TRBV7-2 combines with J gene TRBJ1-5, with a possible D match to TRBD1 (6 bases). Read sequence stops 3 residues before the CDR3 end, and the germline J gene provides the missing end. CDR3 size: 15 residues. CDR1 and CDR2 from the germline V gene are SGHTA and FQGNSA. Trimming took 3 bases from V and 2 from J, leaving 11 bases between them.

The CDR3 reads CASSDWGVTEAFF. The DNA read from the CDR3 is TGTGCCAGCAGTGACTGGGGGGTAACTGAA. V and J are TRBV6-1 and TRBJ1-1, with D possibly being TRBD1 (5 bases). The observed sequence ends 3 residues before the CDR3 terminus, with the missing tail filled in from the germline J gene. The V gene's germline CDR1 is MNHNS and CDR2 SASEGT. CDR3 length: 13 residues. V lost 3 bases to trimming and J lost 5 bases, with 10 bases between them.

Regarding this clone: The read is 3 residues too short to cover the CDR3 end, so that end is filled in from the germline J gene. The chain has TRBV29-1 and TRBJ2-3; TRBD1 might be the D (8 bases). V shed 3 bases and J shed 3 bases, with 13 bases lying between them. The CDR3 extends over 14 amino acids. Germline-derived CDR1 and CDR2 are SQVTM and ANQGSEA. CDR3 in amino acids: CSVDDRGLTDTQYF. Partial CDR3 DNA: TGCAGCGTTGATGACAGGGGACTAACAGATACG.